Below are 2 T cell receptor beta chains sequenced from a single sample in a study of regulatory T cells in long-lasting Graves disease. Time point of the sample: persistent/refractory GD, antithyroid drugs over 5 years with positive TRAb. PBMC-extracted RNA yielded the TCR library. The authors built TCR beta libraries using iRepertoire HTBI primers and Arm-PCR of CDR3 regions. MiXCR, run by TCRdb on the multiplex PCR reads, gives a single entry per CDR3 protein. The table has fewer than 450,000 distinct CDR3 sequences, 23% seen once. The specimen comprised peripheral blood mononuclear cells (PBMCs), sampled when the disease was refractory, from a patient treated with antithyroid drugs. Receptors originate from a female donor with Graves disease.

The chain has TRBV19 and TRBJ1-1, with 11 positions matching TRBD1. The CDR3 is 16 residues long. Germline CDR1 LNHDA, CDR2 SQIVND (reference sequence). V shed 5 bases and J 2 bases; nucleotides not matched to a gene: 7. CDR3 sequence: CASSQRTGGGNTEAFF. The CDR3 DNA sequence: TGTGCCAGTAGTCAGCGGACAGGGGGCGGTAACACTGAAGCTTTCTTT.

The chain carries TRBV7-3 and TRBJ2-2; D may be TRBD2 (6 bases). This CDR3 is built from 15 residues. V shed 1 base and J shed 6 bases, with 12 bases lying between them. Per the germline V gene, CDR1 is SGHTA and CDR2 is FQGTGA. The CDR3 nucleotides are TGTGCCAGCAGCTTAAGCGGGGCAGGAGCCGGGGAGCTGTTTTTT. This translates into CASSLSGAGAGELFF.